This TCR beta chain was found in a study of CD8 T cells in ankylosing spondylitis. Findings and limits, study-wide: Some of the motif variants had earlier been found in reactive arthritis patients' fluid and blood. Characteristic of ankylosing spondylitis blood, it appeared, was a TCR beta motif comprising roughly eight highly homologous variants.

This CDR3 has 15 residues. Trimming removed 0 bases at V and 7 bases at J, with 15 bases between. Germline CDR1 DFQATT, CDR2 SNEGSKA (reference sequence). Many counts were recorded for this clonotype. Its antigen remains unidentified. By quantitative 5'-RACE with molecular barcodes, the TCR beta libraries were made. A single record per CDR3 protein comes from TCRdb applying MiXCR to the 5' RACE reads. The sample contains under 250,000 distinct CDR3 sequences, around 10% of which appear only once. The receptor was isolated from a male donor with ankylosing spondylitis or in good health (not recorded which). The chain is built from TRBV20-1 and TRBJ2-2, with D perhaps assigned TRBD1 or TRBD2 (5 bases each). Source material: blood, either unsorted or a sorted T cell fraction (not recorded which). CDR3 DNA sequence: TGCAGTGCTAGAGATTGGGGGAGATCGGGCGGGGAGCTGTTTTTT. Translated: CSARDWGRSGGELFF.